A selection of T cell receptor beta chains follows, all from one sample in a study of T cell responses to AZD1222 COVID-19 vaccine. The data were produced by immunoSEQ multiplex PCR, yet TCRdb's version contains in-frame clones alone and is incomplete. The sample holds 90,000 to 150,000 clones; 86% are singletons and the top ten take about 7.4%. The sequencing here drew on peripheral blood, taken on day 0 of AZD1222 vaccination. Every receptor here comes from an adult in good health. Each CDR3 is given with its conserved first and last residue. Fields, in order: V gene, J gene, CDR3 protein.

TRBV5-1	TRBJ2-5	CASSLEGTQYF
TRBV5-1	TRBJ1-1	CASSRGQGSMNTEAFF
TRBV5-4	TRBJ2-7	CASSIDGKYEQYF
TRBV6-5	TRBJ1-1	CASSSPGANTEAFF
TRBV3-1/TRBV3-2	TRBJ2-7	CASSSRGGYEQYF
TRBV15	TRBJ1-5	CATSRGGSPSNQPQHF
TRBV28	TRBJ2-6	CASTRGGANVLTF
TRBV5-1	TRBJ1-5	CASSPDWGNQPQHF
TRBV30	TRBJ2-7	CACRGVSYEQYF
TRBV5-8	TRBJ1-1	CASARSQSTPEAFF
TRBV27	TRBJ2-1	CASSLDRSSYNEQFF
TRBV30	TRBJ2-6	CAWSPPGAGANVLTF
TRBV29-1	TRBJ1-1	CSVLRTGGMMNTEAFF
TRBV5-1	TRBJ1-5	CASSATPAGMGSNQPQHF
TRBV5-1	TRBJ1-1	CASSFSDLTEAFF
TRBV6-2/TRBV6-3	TRBJ1-2	CASSILRTQGAYGYTF
TRBV5-1	TRBJ2-3	CASSFQGSVADTQYF
TRBV6-5	TRBJ1-2	CASSYSAGDPYGYTF
TRBV28	TRBJ1-5	CASSLVLGLNSNQPQHF
TRBV5-1	TRBJ2-5	CASSWEGGRETQYF
TRBV5-8	TRBJ2-7	CASSLESGQVYEQYF
TRBV12-2	TRBJ2-7	CASRFDSGFSYEQYF
TRBV29-1	TRBJ1-3	CSVVDTGAGNTIYF
TRBV9	TRBJ1-1	CASSGGTGWTEAFF
TRBV3-1/TRBV3-2	TRBJ1-5	CASSQERSNQPQHF
TRBV11-2	TRBJ2-5	CASSFTEQETQYF
TRBV5-6	TRBJ2-5	CASSFTGGSRETQYF
TRBV27	TRBJ2-7	CASSRDLYSYEQYF
TRBV10-2	TRBJ2-7	CASLLERGRDHYEQYF
TRBV14	TRBJ2-1	CASSQAPTRRLEQFF
TRBV4-2	TRBJ2-3	CASSQRNSGATQYF
TRBV2	TRBJ2-1	CASSEVQGLAGGNRFF
TRBV19	TRBJ1-5	CASSIDRVRVDQPQHF
TRBV30	TRBJ1-1	CAWSVQTYTEAFF
TRBV7-9	TRBJ2-1	CASSLGGIYNEQFF
TRBV7-6	TRBJ2-5	CASSRQGFGETQYF
TRBV14	TRBJ1-1	CASSYWGGQGSTEAFF
TRBV9	TRBJ1-2	CASSVGSRGNYGYTF
TRBV2	TRBJ2-7	CASSPGTTYEQYF
TRBV7-9	TRBJ2-7	CASSFWPGDYEQYF
TRBV3-1/TRBV3-2	TRBJ2-1	CASSQDGGPYNEQFF
TRBV7-2	TRBJ1-6	CASSRDGYNSPLHF
TRBV30	TRBJ1-6	CAWSVSRGSVNNSPLHF
TRBV28	TRBJ1-1	CASRTGGTEAFF
TRBV7-2	TRBJ2-1	CASSLGLAAGNEQFF
TRBV28	TRBJ2-7	CASSQLSRGGYEQYF
TRBV5-1	TRBJ1-5	CASSLEAGPGQPQHF
TRBV5-5	TRBJ2-7	CASSFSSGGDYYEQYF
TRBV28	TRBJ2-4	CASSWMGVAQYF
TRBV7-2	TRBJ1-2	CASSEDPGYGYTF
TRBV6-4	TRBJ2-2	CASKVEGSTGELFF
TRBV7-3	TRBJ2-3	CASSSGLAGGRGTDTQYF
TRBV10-3	TRBJ2-1	CAISDPVRGRVYNEQFF